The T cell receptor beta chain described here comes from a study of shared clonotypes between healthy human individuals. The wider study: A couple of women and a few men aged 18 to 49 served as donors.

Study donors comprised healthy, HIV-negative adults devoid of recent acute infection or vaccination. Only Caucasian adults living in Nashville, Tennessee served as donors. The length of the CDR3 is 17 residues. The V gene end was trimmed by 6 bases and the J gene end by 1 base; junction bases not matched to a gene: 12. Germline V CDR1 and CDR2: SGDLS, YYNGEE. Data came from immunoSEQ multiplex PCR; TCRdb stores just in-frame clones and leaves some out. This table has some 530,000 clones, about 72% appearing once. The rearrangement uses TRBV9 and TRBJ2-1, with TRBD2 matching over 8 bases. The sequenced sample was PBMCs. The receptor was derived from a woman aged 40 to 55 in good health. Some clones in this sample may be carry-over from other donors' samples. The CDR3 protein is CASNPSGTRGSYNEQFF. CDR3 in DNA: TGTGCCAGCAACCCCTCCGGGACTAGAGGGTCCTACAATGAGCAGTTCTTC.